The 20 T cell receptor beta chains given below trace back to one sample, sequenced in a study of blood T cells in healthy people across ages. For the second PCR, which ran for roughly 6 to 12 cycles, a sample-barcoded 5' primer and a J-beta primer mix were used. TCRdb reanalysed the 5' RACE reads using MiXCR and keeps one entry per CDR3 protein. The sample comprises some 1,800,000 distinct CDR3 sequences, around 40% of which are singletons, and under 25% rests with the top ten. The sample comprised blood. The receptors come from a human donor in good health.

The gene calls are TRBV28 and TRBJ2-7; D might be TRBD1 (6 bases). Germline assignment: CDR1 MDHEN and CDR2 SYDVKM. The CDR3 extends over 14 amino acids. Trimming pared 3 bases from V and 5 bases from J, leaving 14 bases between. CDR3 sequence: CASSFVTAGDEQYF. The CDR3 region has the DNA TGTGCCAGCAGTTTCGTAACAGCAGGGGACGAGCAGTACTTC.

In its sample, this clonotype was seen a few times. V usage is TRBV7-2 and J usage is TRBJ1-1, with 8 bases identical to TRBD1. CDR3 length: 14 residues. The trim removed 4 bases at V and 4 bases at J, leaving 5 bases unmatched. CDR1 SGHTA and CDR2 FQGNSA come from the germline V gene. The CDR3: CASSSNRGITEAFF. The DNA for the CDR3 is TGTGCCAGCAGCTCAAACAGGGGGATCACTGAAGCTTTCTTT.

Worth noting for this clonotype: A read error may be the cause here, since a much bigger clone is one base away. The gene calls are TRBV4-1 and TRBJ1-2; D is possibly TRBD1 (6 bases). Per the germline V gene, CDR1 is MGHRA and CDR2 is YSYEKL. The CDR3 is made up of 16 amino acids. Trimming left V 6 bases short and J 7 bases short, with 24 bases between. CDR3 nucleotide sequence: TGCGCCAGCAGACGAACCCCCGGTGGGGCAGGGGTTGGCTACACCTTC. It encodes CASRRTPGGAGVGYTF.

This sequence joins TRBV5-1 and TRBJ2-3; D is undetermined. Germline V lookup: CDR1 SGHRS, CDR2 YFSETQ. This CDR3 comprises 16 residues. V was trimmed by 0 bases and J by 2 bases, leaving 13 bases between them. The CDR3 DNA sequence: TGCGCCAGCAGCTTGGTACGTTACTGGTACACAGATACGCAGTATTTT. Its translation is CASSLVRYWYTDTQYF.

The gene calls are TRBV28 and TRBJ2-2, with D perhaps being TRBD1 or TRBD2 (5 bases each). The V gene's germline CDR1 is MDHEN and CDR2 SYDVKM. The CDR3 is made up of 15 amino acids. The V end lost 3 bases, the J end lost 7 bases, and 15 bases lay between the germline ends. In DNA, the CDR3 is TGTGCCAGCAGTTTCATAGACGGGACCAGCGGGGAGCTGTTTTTT. Its translation: CASSFIDGTSGELFF.

The CDR3 sequence: CSAKGAPRDQPQHF. The CDR3 nucleotides read TGCAGTGCCAAGGGGGCCCCCCGGGATCAGCCCCAGCATTTT. V gene TRBV20-1 combines with J gene TRBJ1-5, with 7 bases matching TRBD1. V shed 6 bases, J shed 5 bases, and the junction held 10 bases outside the gene matches. This CDR3 has 14 residues. Germline-derived CDR1 and CDR2 are DFQATT and SNEGSKA (reference sequence).

A remark on this clonotype: With a much larger clone just one base away, this may be a read error. The chain has TRBV7-8 and TRBJ1-4; a weak D match, TRBD1 (5 bases). The CDR3 totals 15 residues. Trimming took off 4 bases at V and 4 bases at J, with 13 bases between the two ends. Germline loops: CDR1 SGHVS, CDR2 FQNEAQ. This CDR3 reads CASSSMTRGNEKLFF. DNA for the CDR3: TGTGCCAGCAGCTCGATGACGAGGGGTAATGAAAAACTGTTTTTT.

The sample holds many counts of this clonotype. The CDR3 nucleotides read TGCAGCGTTGATGGGAGCTGGGCTAGCGGCCCGGGGGAGACCCAGTACTTC. Translated, it gives CSVDGSWASGPGETQYF. The chain combines TRBV29-1 with TRBJ2-5, with TRBD2 matching over 7 bases. Looked up from germline, CDR1 is SQVTM and CDR2 is ANQGSEA. Losses at the gene ends were 3 bases for V and 5 bases for J; bases not matched to a gene: 18. The CDR3 covers 17 residues.

This clonotype turned up a few times. The rearrangement links TRBV15 to TRBJ2-1, with D uncertain. Germline V gene lookup returns CDR1 LNHNV and CDR2 YYDKDF (reference sequence). This CDR3 has 12 residues. V lost 0 bases and J lost 9, with 6 bases in between. The CDR3 DNA follows: TGTGCCACCAGCAGAGAATGGGGTGAGCAGTTCTTC. Its translation is CATSREWGEQFF.

Remarks on this clonotype: Compared with germline, one end of the junction differs, possibly owing to a read error. The gene calls are TRBV6-5 and TRBJ1-4; 7 bases map to TRBD1. CDR1 and CDR2 from the germline V gene are MNHEY and SVGAGI. CDR3 length: 14 residues. This chain's CDR3 is CVSSTGQKNEKLFF. CDR3 nucleotide sequence: TGTGTCAGCAGTACGGGACAGAAAAATGAAAAACTGTTTTTT.

V gene TRBV4-3 combines with J gene TRBJ2-1; TRBD2 matches at 8 bases. J was trimmed by 6 bases and V by 0 bases; bases with no gene match: 7. CDR3 size: 16 residues. Germline CDR1 LGHNA, CDR2 YSLEER. CDR3 nucleotides: TGCGCCAGCAGCCAAGATTACGGGGGGGCGGGCAATGAGCAGTTCTTC. Translation gives CASSQDYGGAGNEQFF.

The rearrangement joins TRBV20-1 to TRBJ1-4; 10 nucleotides align to TRBD1. Germline V gives CDR1 DFQATT, CDR2 SNEGSKA (reference sequence). The CDR3 contains 17 residues. Trimming at V came to 2 bases and at J to 5 bases, leaving 11 bases not matched to a gene. CDR3 coding DNA: TGCAGTGCTAGATCTCGGACAGGGGGTTATTACAATGAAAAACTGTTTTTT. Translating gives CSARSRTGGYYNEKLFF.

The chain links TRBV7-2 to TRBJ1-2; tentative D call: TRBD1 (6 bases). V lost 7 bases and J 8 bases, leaving 26 bases between the germline ends. This CDR3 spans 16 amino acids. Germline-derived CDR1 and CDR2 are SGHTA and FQGNSA. CDR3 in amino acids: CASKGRQSQGVGGYTF. In nucleotides, the CDR3 is TGTGCCAGCAAGGGTCGGCAATCACAGGGAGTAGGAGGCTACACCTTC.

The V and J genes are TRBV9 and TRBJ1-2, with a possible D match to TRBD1 (5 bases). From germline, CDR1 is SGDLS and CDR2 YYNGEE. The CDR3 has 15 amino acids. V was pared by 4 bases and J by 4 bases, with 17 bases between. The CDR3 region has the DNA TGTGCCAGCAGCCAAAAAACAGGAGACCGCTATGGCTACACCTTC. Amino acid sequence: CASSQKTGDRYGYTF.

This clonotype was recorded a few times. The CDR3 nucleotides read TGCAGTGCTGGACTCCTCAGGGGGCAAAGGGAGACCCAGTACTTC. The encoded protein is CSAGLLRGQRETQYF. V and J are TRBV20-1 and TRBJ2-5; TRBD1 aligns across 8 bases. With V trimmed by 5 bases and J by 5 bases, 13 bases remained unmatched. The CDR3 consists of 15 residues. Germline V gene sequence: CDR1 DFQATT, CDR2 SNEGSKA (reference sequence).

The chain uses TRBV28 and TRBJ1-1; a possible D gene is TRBD1 (6 bases). The CDR3 contains 12 residues. Per germline, CDR1 MDHEN and CDR2 SYDVKM. Trimming took off 10 bases at V and 0 bases at J, with 9 bases between the two ends. The CDR3 here is CAIGGLNTEAFF. CDR3 sequence (DNA): TGTGCCATAGGGGGTCTGAACACTGAAGCTTTCTTT.

This clonotype was seen only a few times. V and J are TRBV7-9 and TRBJ1-2; tentative D call: TRBD1 (5 bases). The ends were cut back, 5 bases at V and 10 bases at J, with 14 bases in the middle. Germline values: CDR1 SEHNR, CDR2 FQNEAQ (reference sequence). The CDR3 spans 12 residues. The CDR3 spells CASSGVGASYTF. The CDR3, as DNA: TGTGCCAGCAGCGGTGTTGGGGCTTCCTACACCTTC.

The V call is TRBV28, the J call TRBJ2-1, with TRBD1 matching 7 bases. This CDR3 has 13 residues. Germline lookup yields CDR1 MDHEN and CDR2 SYDVKM. V shed 5 bases, J shed 6 bases, and the junction held 4 bases outside the gene matches. CDR3 DNA: TGTGCCAGCAGTCACAGGGGTGTCAATGAGCAGTTCTTC. Amino acid sequence: CASSHRGVNEQFF.

V gene TRBV11-2 combines with J gene TRBJ1-2, with D unclear. CDR3 size: 14 residues. Germline CDR1 and CDR2: SGHAT and FQNNGV. Trimming removed 5 bases from V and 4 bases from J, with 14 bases in between. The DNA of the CDR3 is TGTGCCAGCAGCGCTACCAGGTCGGGCTATGGCTACACCTTC. It specifies CASSATRSGYGYTF. The variable domain in full, completed from reference TRBV11-2 and TRBJ1-2, reads EAGVAQSPRYKIIEKRQSVAFWCNPISGHATLYWYQQILGQGPKLLIQFQNNGVVDDSQLPKDRFSAERLKGVDSTLKIQPAKLEDSAVYLCASSATRSGYGYTFGSGTRLTVV.

Only a few counts were recorded for this clonotype. The V gene is TRBV9, the J gene TRBJ2-1; D ambiguous. The CDR3 consists of 17 residues. Germline V CDR1 and CDR2: SGDLS, YYNGEE. V lost 0 bases and J 0 bases, leaving 13 bases between the germline ends. The CDR3 loop is CASSVGGLGDSYNEQFF. CDR3 DNA sequence: TGTGCCAGCAGCGTAGGTGGCCTAGGCGACTCCTACAATGAGCAGTTCTTC.